This T cell receptor beta chain appears in the sequencing data of a study of memory CD4+ T cells and cytomegalovirus serostatus. Study-level results: Each of approximately 70 CMV-associated TCRbeta sequences occurred in one to five individuals. Suggested: most of the CMV-linked TCR signature lies in CD4+ memory cells.

This clone was recorded once. Its cognate antigen is unknown. The sort gate was single viable CD3+CD4+CD8-CD45RO+ cells for memory CD4+ T cells. TCRdb's table, derived via immunoSEQ multiplex PCR, lists solely in-frame clones and lacks some. This table has 55,000 to 60,000 clones, 80% to 90% appearing once. The clonotype comes from an adult in good health and CMV-seronegative. The sequenced sample consisted of memory CD4+ T cells from blood.

The CDR3 sequence: CASSLTISDRNEQFF. The CDR3 coding sequence is TGTGCCAGCTCACTCACCATTTCAGATCGCAATGAGCAGTTCTTC. The V gene is TRBV18, the J gene TRBJ2-1; D is uncertain. CDR1 is KGHSH, CDR2 LQKENI, per germline. The V gene lost 4 bases and the J gene lost 6 bases, with 16 bases spanning the gap. CDR3 length equals 15 residues.